These 19 T cell receptor beta chains were sequenced from one sample in a study of T cell responses to AZD1222 COVID-19 vaccine. Using immunoSEQ multiplex PCR, the repertoire was profiled, and TCRdb retains in-frame clones only, with some absent. The sample yields about 100,000 clones, roughly 91% seen once. The specimen was peripheral blood, collected on day 0 of AZD1222 vaccination. The source of these receptors is an adult in good health.

This clone is a singleton in its sample. The V gene is TRBV5-1, the J gene TRBJ1-6; D is undetermined. Trimming pared 5 bases from V and 8 bases from J, leaving 14 bases between. There are 14 residues in the CDR3. Germline V gene data show CDR1 as SGHRS and CDR2 as YFSETQ. The CDR3 reads CASSFGRGDSPLHF. The CDR3, as DNA: TGCGCCAGCAGTTTTGGACGAGGAGATTCACCCCTCCACTTT.

The rearrangement joins TRBV27 to TRBJ2-7, with D possibly matching TRBD2 (6 bases). Trimming removed 6 bases from V and 2 bases from J, with 17 bases in between. This CDR3 comprises 15 residues. Germline CDR1 MNHEY, CDR2 SMNVEV (reference sequence). In DNA form, the CDR3 reads TGTGCCAGCAGCCTCGAGGAAGGAGGGGCCTACGAGCAGTACTTC. Protein: CASSLEEGGAYEQYF.

The rearrangement joins TRBV5-1 to TRBJ2-3; 10 bases are shared with TRBD1. V was clipped by 7 bases and J by 2 bases; unmatched bases: 7. This CDR3 comprises 15 residues. CDR1 and CDR2 from the germline V gene are SGHRS and YFSETQ. The CDR3 reads CASAPGTGDTDTQYF. The CDR3 DNA follows: TGCGCCAGCGCGCCCGGGACAGGGGACACAGATACGCAGTATTTT.

About this clone: The junction departs from germline at one end; a sequencing error may be responsible. The CDR3 loop reads CASREASDTEAFF. CDR3 nucleotide sequence: TGTGCCAGCCGTGAAGCGAGTGACACTGAAGCTTTCTTT. The chain has TRBV2 and TRBJ1-1, with unresolved D. Per the germline V gene, CDR1 is SNHLY and CDR2 is FYNNEI. This CDR3 region has 13 residues.

The rearrangement uses TRBV9 and TRBJ2-1; D is perhaps TRBD1 or TRBD2 (6 bases each). The CDR3 is made up of 15 amino acids. V was pared by 4 bases and J by 10 bases, with 21 bases between. Germline assignment: CDR1 SGDLS and CDR2 YYNGEE. The CDR3 loop reads CASSLGGRDGLEQFF. The CDR3 DNA reads as TGTGCCAGCAGCCTTGGGGGGCGGGACGGGTTGGAGCAGTTCTTC.

CDR3 loop: CASSEMDGSEGALHF. In DNA form, the CDR3 reads TGTGCCAGCTCAGAAATGGACGGGTCGGAGGGAGCCCTCCACTTT. The chain is built from TRBV18 and TRBJ1-6; D gene unclear. With 5 bases removed from V and 14 bases from J, the gap between germline ends came to 22 bases. This CDR3 contains 15 residues. Germline loops: CDR1 KGHSH, CDR2 LQKENI.

The chain joins TRBV5-1 to TRBJ2-7; a possible D gene is TRBD1 (5 bases). This CDR3 comprises 15 residues. The V and J ends lost 2 bases and 2 bases respectively, with 14 bases between them. Looked up from germline, CDR1 is SGHRS and CDR2 is YFSETQ. Here the CDR3 reads CASSFGPTGPYEQYF. CDR3 coding DNA: TGCGCCAGCAGCTTCGGTCCCACAGGTCCCTACGAGCAGTACTTC.

CDR3 DNA sequence: TGTGCCAGCAGTCTACAGGGAAGTGCTTTCTTT. It is translated as CASSLQGSAFF. This rearrangement joins TRBV12-3 or TRBV12-4 to TRBJ1-1, with D perhaps matching TRBD1 (6 bases). This CDR3 region has 11 residues. V lost 5 bases and J lost 11, with 12 bases in between.

This clone appeared once. The chain combines TRBV21-1 with TRBJ1-3; TRBD1 was called by the table and not checked on the DNA. TRBV21-1 is tagged as a pseudogene. The CDR3 is 16 residues long. This chain's CDR3 is CASSNRPGNSGNTIYF. Here the CDR3 DNA reads TGTGCCAGCAGCAACCGCCCAGGCAATTCGGGAAACACCATATATTTT.

The J gene is TRBJ1-1, the V gene TRBV7-9; possibly TRBD1 for D (5 bases). Trimming took off 4 bases at V and 3 bases at J, with 9 bases between the two ends. The germline V gene has CDR1 SEHNR and CDR2 FQNEAQ (reference sequence). CDR3 length: 13 amino acids. The CDR3 region has the DNA TGTGCCAGCAGCTCAAAGGGGCACACTGAAGCTTTCTTT. Its translation is CASSSKGHTEAFF.

J is TRBJ1-6 and V is TRBV4-2; the D is unclear. The CDR3 contains 17 residues. Germline V gives CDR1 LGHNA, CDR2 YNFKEQ. The germline V and J ends were trimmed by 0 bases and 2 bases, with 11 bases remaining between them. Here the CDR3 DNA reads TGTGCCAGCAGCCAAGACCTCTTAGGAGCCTATAATTCACCCCTCCACTTT. Protein sequence: CASSQDLLGAYNSPLHF.

The rearrangement uses TRBV18 and TRBJ1-2, with D possibly TRBD1 on 6 matching bases. V was pared by 5 bases and J by 3 bases, with 16 bases between. Germline loops: CDR1 KGHSH, CDR2 LQKENI. CDR3 length: 15 amino acids. The CDR3 is CASSSSTGNYYGYTF. For the CDR3, the DNA is TGTGCCAGCTCATCGTCAACAGGGAACTACTATGGCTACACCTTC. The full variable domain, rest sourced from reference TRBV18 and TRBJ1-2, is NAGVMQNPRHLVRRRGQEARLRCSPMKGHSHVYWYRQLPEEGLKFMVYLQKENIIDESGMPKERFSAEFPKEGPSILRIQQVVRGDSAAYFCASSSSTGNYYGYTFGSGTRLTVV.

The chain couples TRBV7-3 to TRBJ2-2; 7 nucleotides agree with TRBD1. Germline lookup yields CDR1 SGHTA and CDR2 FQGTGA. Unmatched junction bases numbered 9, after V lost 7 bases and J lost 4 bases. This CDR3 region has 15 residues. For the CDR3, the DNA is TGTGCCAGCACCCTCTCACAGGGGACCACCGGGGAGCTGTTTTTT. Its protein product is CASTLSQGTTGELFF.

V usage is TRBV4-2 and J usage is TRBJ1-5; unclear D gene. V dropped 1 base and J dropped 6 bases, with 10 bases sitting between them. Germline lookup yields CDR1 LGHNA and CDR2 YNFKEQ. The CDR3 covers 14 residues. CDR3 DNA sequence: TGTGCCAGCAGCCAAGGGGGAGGGCGTCAGCCCCAGCATTTT. It translates to CASSQGGGRQPQHF.

The rearrangement joins TRBV7-9 to TRBJ2-7; the D gene is possibly TRBD2 (6 bases). V lost 5 bases and J 0 bases, leaving 17 bases between the germline ends. CDR1 is SEHNR and CDR2 is FQNEAQ in the germline V gene (reference sequence). The CDR3 totals 16 residues. CDR3 DNA sequence: TGTGCCAGCAGCGATATGGGCGGGGTCAGCTCCTACGAGCAGTACTTC. Translated, it gives CASSDMGGVSSYEQYF.

V and J are TRBV27 and TRBJ1-1, with D unresolved. Germline assignment: CDR1 MNHEY and CDR2 SMNVEV (reference sequence). V gave up 5 bases and J gave up 1 base, with 11 bases separating them. The CDR3 runs to 14 residues. The CDR3 loop reads CASSRRVQNTEAFF. CDR3 nucleotides: TGTGCCAGCAGTCGACGGGTCCAGAACACTGAAGCTTTCTTT.

The table lists this clone with a count of one. The chain uses TRBV19 and TRBJ1-2; maybe TRBD1 (5 bases). The CDR3 loop spans 19 amino acids. The V gene's germline CDR1 is LNHDA and CDR2 SQIVND (reference sequence). Trimming stripped 5 bases from V and 0 bases from J, with 25 bases between. The DNA for the CDR3 is TGTGCCAGTAGTCTCCGGGTTGGACGGGGCAGGGCCGCTAACTATGGCTACACCTTC. It specifies CASSLRVGRGRAANYGYTF.

The rearrangement links TRBV21-1 to TRBJ2-7; TRBD2, as called in the table, went unchecked against the DNA. TRBV21-1 is a pseudogene locus. The CDR3 has 19 residues. CDR3 bases: TGTGCCAGAACTCTTGATCGGGCTAGCAATTTGCGCCTTTACCACGAGCAGTACTTC. Its protein product is CARTLDRASNLRLYHEQYF.

The chain uses TRBV25-1 and TRBJ1-3, with D perhaps matching TRBD1 (5 bases). Germline V gives CDR1 MGHDK, CDR2 SYGVNS. V was trimmed by 0 bases and J by 11 bases, leaving 11 bases between them. The CDR3 length is 13 residues. Here the CDR3 DNA reads TGTGCCAGCAGTGAATATCAGGGCGTCCCCATATATTTT. Translation: CASSEYQGVPIYF.